This passage covers 7 T cell receptor beta chains from one sample sequenced in a study of T-cell reconstitution after alpha-beta-depleted transplantation in children. Study-level findings and limits: Reports say that about two months after transplant, the alpha-beta T cells came out of several hundred graft clones that had expanded.

Which antigens these TCRs recognize remains unknown. Preparation of the TCRbeta library used unique molecular identifiers. TCRdb re-called the PCR reads through MiXCR, storing one row per CDR3 protein. The sample contains about 32,000 distinct CDR3 sequences, around 7% of which appear only once. The sequences come from peripheral blood, collected 60 days after TCRalphabeta/CD19-depleted stem cell transplant. The receptors were gathered from a child less than two years old who had a stem cell transplant for acute myeloid leukemia, so the T cells may come from the graft donor.

Many counts were recorded for this clonotype. V is TRBV27 and J is TRBJ2-7; D is unclear. V was trimmed by 6 bases and J by 5 bases, leaving 20 bases between them. Germline CDR1 is MNHEY and CDR2 is SMNVEV (reference sequence). This CDR3 is built from 15 residues. CDR3 protein: CASSLDANDGHEQYF. The CDR3 region has the DNA TGTGCCAGCAGCCTCGACGCAAATGATGGCCACGAGCAGTACTTC.

This clonotype was observed at least ten times. This chain links TRBV7-2 with TRBJ2-1, with unresolved D. The CDR3 extends over 16 amino acids. CDR1 SGHTA and CDR2 FQGNSA come from the germline V gene. V was cut by 4 bases and J by 5 bases, with 18 bases left in between. DNA for the CDR3: TGTGCCAGCAGCTCAGGACGGGTGGTGGGTGACAATGAGCAGTTCTTC. It encodes CASSSGRVVGDNEQFF.

This clonotype showed up many times. This chain connects TRBV7-6 to TRBJ2-2; the D gene is possibly TRBD1 (7 bases). Trimming removed 4 bases from V and 7 bases from J, with 16 bases in between. The V gene's germline CDR1 is SGHVS and CDR2 FNYEAQ. This CDR3 spans 15 amino acids. The CDR3 protein is CASSWGQRVSGELFF. The CDR3 DNA sequence: TGTGCCAGCAGCTGGGGACAGCGGGTTAGCGGGGAGCTGTTTTTT.

This clonotype has ten or more counts. The rearrangement uses TRBV18 and TRBJ2-5; tentative D call: TRBD2 (6 bases). V gave up 0 bases and J gave up 6 bases, with 17 bases separating them. The CDR3 covers 16 residues. CDR1 KGHSH and CDR2 LQKENI come from the germline V gene. In DNA form, the CDR3 reads TGTGCCAGCTCACCACCGGAACCCTCGGGGGTGAAGACCCAGTACTTC. It codes for CASSPPEPSGVKTQYF.

This clonotype came up many times. A junction boundary mismatches the germline segment, possibly from a read error. This chain links TRBV4-3 with TRBJ2-2, with 8 nucleotides matching TRBD2. Germline assignment: CDR1 LGHNA and CDR2 YSLEER. This CDR3 comprises 16 residues. The CDR3 here is CASRQERLAWTGELFF. The CDR3, as DNA: TGCGCCAGCAGACAAGAACGACTAGCGTGGACCGGGGAGCTGTTTTTT.

This clonotype occurred many times. The rearrangement uses TRBV29-1 and TRBJ2-1, with TRBD2 matching over 9 bases. This CDR3 is built from 14 residues. Germline V CDR1 and CDR2: SQVTM, ANQGSEA. V shed 4 bases, J shed 4 bases, and the junction held 5 bases outside the gene matches. DNA for the CDR3: TGCAGCGTTGTGAGACTAGCGGCTTACAATGAGCAGTTCTTC. This sequence encodes CSVVRLAAYNEQFF.

This clonotype has a count of ten or more. The chain employs TRBV12-3 or TRBV12-4 and TRBJ2-3; unclear D gene. Trimming took off 5 bases at V and 0 bases at J, with 9 bases between the two ends. The CDR3 extends over 14 amino acids. The CDR3 here is CASSMTRSTDTQYF. The DNA of the CDR3 is TGTGCCAGCAGTATGACCCGCAGCACAGATACGCAGTATTTT.